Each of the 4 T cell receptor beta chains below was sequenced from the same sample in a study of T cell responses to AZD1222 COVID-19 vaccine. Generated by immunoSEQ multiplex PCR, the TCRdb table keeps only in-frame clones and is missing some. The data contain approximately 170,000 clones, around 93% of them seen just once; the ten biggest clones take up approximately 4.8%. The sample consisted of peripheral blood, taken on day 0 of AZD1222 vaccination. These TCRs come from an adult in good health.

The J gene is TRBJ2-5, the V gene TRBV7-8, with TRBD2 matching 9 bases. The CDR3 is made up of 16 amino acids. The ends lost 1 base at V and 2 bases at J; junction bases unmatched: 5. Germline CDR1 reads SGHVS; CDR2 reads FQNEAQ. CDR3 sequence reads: CASSLVGGGGQETQYF. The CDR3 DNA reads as TGTGCCAGCAGCTTAGTTGGCGGGGGGGGACAAGAGACCCAGTACTTC.

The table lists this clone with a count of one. The CDR3 DNA reads as TGTGCCAGCAGCCAAGATCGGAACCCGGCCTACGAGCAGTACTTC. This encodes CASSQDRNPAYEQYF. V gene TRBV4-2 combines with J gene TRBJ2-7; no clear D. The V gene lost 0 bases and the J gene lost 2 bases, with 11 bases spanning the gap. In germline, CDR1 is LGHNA, CDR2 YNFKEQ. The CDR3 runs 15 residues.

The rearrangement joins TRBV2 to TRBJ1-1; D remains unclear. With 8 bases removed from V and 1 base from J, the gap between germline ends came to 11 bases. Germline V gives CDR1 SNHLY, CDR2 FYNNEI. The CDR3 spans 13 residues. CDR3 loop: CASGQSPNTEAFF. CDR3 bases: TGTGCCAGCGGTCAAAGCCCGAACACTGAAGCTTTCTTT.

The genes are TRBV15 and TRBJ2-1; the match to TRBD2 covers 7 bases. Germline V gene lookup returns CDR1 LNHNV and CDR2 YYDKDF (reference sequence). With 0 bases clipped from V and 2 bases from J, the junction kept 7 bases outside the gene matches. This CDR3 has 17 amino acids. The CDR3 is CATSRDSAGVTYNEQFF. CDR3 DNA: TGTGCCACCAGCAGAGATAGTGCGGGAGTAACCTACAATGAGCAGTTCTTC. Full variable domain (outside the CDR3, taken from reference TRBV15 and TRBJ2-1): DAMVIQNPRYQVTQFGKPVTLSCSQTLNHNVMYWYQQKSSQAPKLLFHYYDKDFNNEADTPDNFQSRRPNTSFCFLDIRSPGLGDTAMYLCATSRDSAGVTYNEQFFGPGTRLTVL.